Shown below are 10 T cell receptor beta chains from a single sample sequenced in a study of T cells after yellow fever vaccination. TCRdb ran MiXCR on the 5' RACE reads and lists one entry per CDR3 protein. Of 600,000 to 750,000 distinct CDR3 sequences listed, around an eighth are singletons. The sequencing here drew on PBMCs, taken on the day of the yellow fever booster vaccination. The receptors come from a man aged 25-45 years who received the YFV17D yellow fever vaccine.

This clonotype was found a few times. J is TRBJ2-3 and V is TRBV15; 8 nucleotides agree with TRBD2. Looked up from germline, CDR1 is LNHNV and CDR2 is YYDKDF (reference sequence). The CDR3 has 18 residues. V trimming: 0 bases; J trimming: 2 bases; junction bases outside the gene matches: 10. CDR3 in DNA: TGTGCCACCAGCAGAGATAACCCGACTAGCGCCTACACAGATACGCAGTATTTT. This codes for CATSRDNPTSAYTDTQYF.

This clonotype was seen a handful of times. The chain joins TRBV11-2 to TRBJ1-5, with 9 bases matching TRBD1. CDR1 SGHAT and CDR2 FQNNGV come from the germline V gene. The ends lost 1 base at V and 7 bases at J; junction bases unmatched: 2. The length of the CDR3 is 14 residues. CDR3 DNA sequence: TGTGCCAGCAGCTTAGCAACAGGGGGCCAGCCCCAGCATTTT. The encoded protein is CASSLATGGQPQHF.

As DNA, the CDR3 is TGTGCCAGCAACCCAGACCAAGAGACCCAGTACTTC. Its protein is CASNPDQETQYF. The chain recombines TRBV7-8 with TRBJ2-5; D is uncertain. With 7 bases removed from V and 0 bases from J, the gap between germline ends came to 6 bases. CDR3 size: 12 residues. The germline CDR1 and CDR2 sequences are SGHVS and FQNEAQ.

The table lists this clonotype with many counts. This chain links TRBV20-1 with TRBJ2-2, with D unclear. The germline gives CDR1 DFQATT, CDR2 SNEGSKA (reference sequence). There are 12 residues in the CDR3. The V end lost 1 base, the J end lost 4 bases, and 4 bases lay between the germline ends. CDR3 in amino acids: CSARVLTGELFF. The CDR3 region has the DNA TGCAGTGCTAGAGTTCTCACCGGGGAGCTGTTTTTT.

The V and J genes are TRBV30 and TRBJ2-5; D tentatively reads TRBD1 or TRBD2 (6 bases each). With 1 base removed from V and 4 bases from J, the gap between germline ends came to 13 bases. The CDR3 runs to 14 residues. The V gene's germline CDR1 is GTSNPN and CDR2 SVGIG (reference sequence). The CDR3 region has the DNA TGTGCCTGGAGTGCGACTAGGGGGACAGAGACCCAGTACTTC. Translating gives CAWSATRGTETQYF.

In this sample, this clonotype turned up a few times. The genes are TRBV2 and TRBJ1-3, with a possible D match to TRBD1 (5 bases). The CDR3 is 15 amino acids. Germline CDR1 reads SNHLY; CDR2 reads FYNNEI. V lost 7 bases and J lost 0, with 13 bases in between. The CDR3 sequence: CASILDTFSGNTIYF. CDR3 nucleotide sequence: TGTGCCAGCATTCTGGACACGTTCTCTGGAAACACCATATATTTT.

Only a few counts were recorded for this clonotype. This chain uses TRBV15 with TRBJ2-2; D unclear. Trimming removed 6 bases from V and 3 bases from J, with 8 bases in between. CDR3 length: 13 amino acids. Per the germline V gene, CDR1 is LNHNV and CDR2 is YYDKDF (reference sequence). DNA of the CDR3: TGTGCCACCAGAGATTCTCACACCGGGGAGCTGTTTTTT. It specifies CATRDSHTGELFF.

This clonotype was seen a handful of times. The rearrangement uses TRBV27 and TRBJ2-3, with 9 positions matching TRBD1. This CDR3 is 13 amino acids long. Germline V lookup: CDR1 MNHEY, CDR2 SMNVEV (reference sequence). V lost 6 bases, J lost 5 bases, and 3 bases stayed unmatched. The CDR3: CASRGTGQDTQYF. CDR3 DNA: TGTGCCAGCAGGGGGACAGGGCAAGATACGCAGTATTTT.

The rearrangement uses TRBV4-1 and TRBJ2-5, with TRBD1 matching over 8 bases. The CDR3 covers 15 residues. In germline, CDR1 is MGHRA, CDR2 YSYEKL. J lost 7 bases, V lost 2 bases, and 9 bases had no gene match. The CDR3 loop is CASSQQGQDDATQYF. CDR3 DNA sequence: TGCGCCAGCAGCCAACAGGGACAGGACGACGCGACCCAGTACTTC.

The rearrangement uses TRBV6-5 and TRBJ2-2; perhaps TRBD2 as D (5 bases). The CDR3 consists of 17 residues. V was clipped by 0 bases and J by 3 bases, with 14 bases between them. Germline loops: CDR1 MNHEY, CDR2 SVGAGI. CDR3 nucleotide sequence: TGTGCCAGCAGTTACTCGGGTCTAGCACGAGACACCGGGGAGCTGTTTTTT. Translated: CASSYSGLARDTGELFF.